This TCR beta chain is drawn from a study of T cell clones after liver transplantation. As for the study in general: Immunosuppression withdrawal was tried within 2 years after liver transplantation in this trial. TCRbeta sequencing after a pre-transplant mixed lymphocyte reaction identified graft-donor-reactive clones, later tracked in post-transplant blood. Regarding the study as a whole: Low donor cell numbers restricted donor-reactive repertoire measurement in two subjects. Circulating graft-donor-reactive CD4 TCRbeta sequences fell significantly post-transplant in most of the 8 subjects.

The table came from immunoSEQ multiplex PCR; TCRdb's copy has only in-frame clones and leaves some out. The table includes roughly 80,000 clones, about 82% detected once. The germline V gene encodes CDR1 MNHNY and CDR2 SVGAGI (reference sequence). V lost 0 bases, J lost 1 base, and 6 bases lay in between. The CDR3 has 14 amino acids. Turning to this clone: The target antigen is unknown.

The chain links TRBV6-6 to TRBJ1-2; weak D call: TRBD1 (5 bases). This TCR derives from a human patient who received a liver transplant. These T cells may partly come from the graft donor. Sequences were derived from CD4+ T cells from blood, sampled around 42 months after liver transplant. The CDR3 DNA follows: TGTGCCAGCAGTTACTCGGGGGTTAACTATGGCTACACCTTC. Translated, it gives CASSYSGVNYGYTF.